The T cell receptor beta chain under discussion was sequenced for a study of patients and donors after allogeneic stem cell transplantation. This clonotype was observed many times. TCRdb called the RT-PCR reads again in MiXCR, with one record for every CDR3 protein. The sample consists of hundreds of thousands of distinct CDR3 sequences, under 20% of them appearing once. Germline CDR1 is LGHNA and CDR2 is YNFKEQ. CDR3 size: 16 residues. Trimming pared 0 bases from V and 3 bases from J, leaving 12 bases between. Input material: blood, either unsorted or a sorted T cell fraction (not recorded which). This receptor was taken from a human donor who was either an allogeneic HSCT recipient or a stem cell or donor lymphocyte infusion donor (not recorded which). It is not recorded whose cells these are; they may come from a transplant donor. The genes are TRBV4-2 and TRBJ2-1, with D possibly TRBD2 on 5 matching bases. The CDR3 coding sequence is TGTGCCAGCAGCCAAGATTACAAGGGAGTCTACAATGAGCAGTTCTTC. This translates into CASSQDYKGVYNEQFF.